These 12 T cell receptor beta chains were all obtained from the same sample, sequenced in a study of shared clonotypes between healthy human individuals. Naive CD8 cells comprised CD45RO-negative, CCR7-positively selected cells, excluding terminally differentiated effector memory CD45RA+ cells. Some clones are missing from TCRdb's copy, which holds only in-frame ones; the method was immunoSEQ multiplex PCR. Among around 560,000 clones, around 95% were seen once, and the ten largest hold over 0.095%. Material for sequencing was naive CD8+ T cells sorted from blood. The source of these receptors is a woman aged 25 to 39 in good health.

The chain couples TRBV4-1 to TRBJ1-2, with 10 bases that match TRBD1. Germline lookup yields CDR1 MGHRA and CDR2 YSYEKL. This CDR3 spans 15 amino acids. Unmatched junction bases numbered 1, after V lost 0 bases and J lost 3 bases. The CDR3 DNA reads as TGCGCCAGCAGCCAAGAAGGACAGGGGGACTATGGCTACACCTTC. It translates to CASSQEGQGDYGYTF.

The chain uses TRBV27 and TRBJ2-7; maybe TRBD2 (6 bases). The CDR3 covers 14 residues. The V end lost 2 bases, the J end lost 3 bases, and 11 bases lay between the germline ends. Germline-derived CDR1 and CDR2 are MNHEY and SMNVEV (reference sequence). CDR3 nucleotide sequence: TGTGCCAGCAGTTTAAGAGGGGAGGTCTACGAGCAGTACTTC. This translates into CASSLRGEVYEQYF.

Turning to this clone: Other DNA sequences in this specimen translate into the identical CDR3. J is TRBJ2-7 and V is TRBV6-1, with TRBD2 matching over 8 bases. Germline V lookup: CDR1 MNHNS, CDR2 SASEGT. The CDR3 is 15 residues long. The J segment lost 2 bases and the V segment lost 1 base, leaving 4 bases of the junction unmatched. CDR3 sequence reads: CASSEGLAGTYEQYF. DNA of the CDR3: TGTGCCAGCAGTGAAGGGCTAGCGGGCACCTACGAGCAGTACTTC.

V gene TRBV7-7 combines with J gene TRBJ1-2, with 7 bases that match TRBD1. The CDR3 is made up of 12 amino acids. V shed 8 bases, J shed 2 bases, and the junction held 2 bases outside the gene matches. Germline V gene lookup returns CDR1 SSHAT and CDR2 FNYEAQ (reference sequence). CDR3 loop: CASWDRNYGYTF. The CDR3 nucleotides read TGTGCCAGCTGGGACAGAAACTATGGCTACACCTTC.

This clone appeared once. This CDR3 is CASSFWGLSGNTIYF. The CDR3 DNA reads TGTGCCAGCAGTTTTTGGGGGCTTTCTGGAAACACCATATATTTT. The chain combines TRBV28 with TRBJ1-3, with D possibly matching TRBD1 (6 bases). Trimming shortened V by 3 bases and J by 1 base, and 10 bases separated the two germline ends. Germline CDR1 reads MDHEN; CDR2 reads SYDVKM. CDR3 size: 15 residues.

This rearrangement joins TRBV11-3 to TRBJ2-7; TRBD1 aligns across 11 bases. The ends lost 0 bases at V and 2 bases at J; junction bases unmatched: 3. Per the germline V gene, CDR1 is SGHNT and CDR2 is YENEEA. The CDR3 spans 16 residues. CDR3 DNA: TGTGCCAGCAGCTTAGACTCGGGACAGGGGGCCTACGAGCAGTACTTC. It translates to CASSLDSGQGAYEQYF.

V and J are TRBV7-8 and TRBJ2-1; TRBD2 matches at 9 bases. Looked up from germline, CDR1 is SGHVS and CDR2 is FQNEAQ. Trimming took 4 bases from V and 6 from J; bases not matched to a gene: 7. This CDR3 region has 15 residues. Written as DNA, the CDR3 is TGTGCCAGCAGCTCGGCGGGAGGGTGGGTCAATGAGCAGTTCTTC. This gives the protein CASSSAGGWVNEQFF.

The V call is TRBV19, the J call TRBJ1-5, with D hard to call. The germline V gene has CDR1 LNHDA and CDR2 SQIVND (reference sequence). The CDR3 has 13 residues. The V gene lost 5 bases and the J gene lost 4 bases, with 9 bases spanning the gap. The CDR3 bases are TGTGCCAGTAGTTACTTGGGGAATCAGCCCCAGCATTTT. As protein: CASSYLGNQPQHF. Supplemented by reference TRBV19 and TRBJ1-5, the full variable domain reads DGGITQSPKYLFRKEGQNVTLSCEQNLNHDAMYWYRQDPGQGLRLIYYSQIVNDFQKGDIAEGYSVSREKKESFPLTVTSAQKNPTAFYLCASSYLGNQPQHFGDGTRLSIL.

The gene calls are TRBV7-8 and TRBJ2-7; 16 bases align to TRBD2. With V trimmed by 5 bases and J by 4 bases, 11 bases remained unmatched. This CDR3 spans 18 amino acids. The germline gives CDR1 SGHVS, CDR2 FQNEAQ. Written as DNA, the CDR3 is TGTGCCAGCAGCGAGGGACTAGCGGGAGGGCCGCCCGGTTACGAGCAGTACTTC. This sequence encodes CASSEGLAGGPPGYEQYF. Full variable domain (remainder filled in from reference TRBV7-8 and TRBJ2-7): GAGVSQSPRYKVAKRGQDVALRCDPISGHVSLFWYQQALGQGPEFLTYFQNEAQLDKSGLPSDRFFAERPEGSVSTLKIQRTQQEDSAVYLCASSEGLAGGPPGYEQYFGPGTRLTVT.

The chain employs TRBV5-4 and TRBJ1-3; maybe TRBD1 (5 bases). The V and J ends lost 4 bases and 2 bases respectively, with 10 bases between them. CDR3 size: 14 residues. The germline V gene has CDR1 SGHNT and CDR2 YYREEE (reference sequence). The CDR3 here is CASSPGAAGNTIYF. DNA of the CDR3: TGTGCCAGCAGCCCCGGGGCAGCTGGAAACACCATATATTTT.

Concerning this clone itself: Other DNA sequences in the sample encode the same CDR3. The gene calls are TRBV27 and TRBJ2-7, with D possibly being TRBD2 (5 bases). This CDR3 is built from 13 residues. Looked up from germline, CDR1 is MNHEY and CDR2 is SMNVEV (reference sequence). The germline V and J ends were trimmed by 2 bases and 3 bases, with 8 bases remaining between them. The CDR3 loop reads CASSLGRDYEQYF. DNA of the CDR3: TGTGCCAGCAGTTTAGGCCGGGACTACGAGCAGTACTTC.

The chain carries TRBV5-6 and TRBJ2-1; D tentatively fits TRBD1 or TRBD2 (5 bases each). This CDR3 is built from 14 residues. V dropped 4 bases and J dropped 6 bases, with 14 bases sitting between them. Germline lookup yields CDR1 SGHDT and CDR2 YYEEEE. CDR3 region: CASSPGTPLNEQFF. DNA of the CDR3: TGTGCCAGCAGCCCCGGGACCCCGCTCAATGAGCAGTTCTTC.